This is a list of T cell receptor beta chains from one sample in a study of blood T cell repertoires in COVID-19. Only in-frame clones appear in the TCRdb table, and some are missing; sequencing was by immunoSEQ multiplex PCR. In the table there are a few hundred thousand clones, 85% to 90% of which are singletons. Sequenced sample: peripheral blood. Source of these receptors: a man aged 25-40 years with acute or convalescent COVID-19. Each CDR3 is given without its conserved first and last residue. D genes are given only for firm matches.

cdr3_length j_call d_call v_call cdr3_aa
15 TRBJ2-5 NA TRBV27 ASSPDSNPYDQETQY
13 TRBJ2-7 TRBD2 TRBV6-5 ASTPLAGGIPEQY
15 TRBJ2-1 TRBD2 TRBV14 ASSQPLTSGSWYEQF
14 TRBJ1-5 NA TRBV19 ASSPGFGQINQPQH
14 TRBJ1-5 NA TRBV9 ASSRGGFSGNQPQH
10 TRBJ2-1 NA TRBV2 ASSPDGGVQF
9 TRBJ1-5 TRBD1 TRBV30 ASGQGQPQH
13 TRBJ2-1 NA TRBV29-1 SVPPSDRFEGEQF
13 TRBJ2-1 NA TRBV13 ASSLGKLYNNEQF
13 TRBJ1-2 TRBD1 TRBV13 ATPGQGNTAYGYT
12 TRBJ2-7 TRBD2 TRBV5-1 ASSSTSGPYEQY
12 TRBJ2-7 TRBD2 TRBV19 ASKERREGYEQY
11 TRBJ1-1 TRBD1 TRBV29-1 SVVTGAPTEAF
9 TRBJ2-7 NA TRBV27 ASSSGPEQY
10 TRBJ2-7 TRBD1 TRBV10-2 ASGQGTYEQY
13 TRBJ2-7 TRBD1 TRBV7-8 ASSPTGTGGSEQY
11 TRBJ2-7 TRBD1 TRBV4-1 ASGQGRGYEQY
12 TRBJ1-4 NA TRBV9 ASSVGTKNEKLF
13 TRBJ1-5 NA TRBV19 ASSIDRGSNQPQH
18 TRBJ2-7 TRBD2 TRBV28 ASSLVCRLAGRGRSYEQY
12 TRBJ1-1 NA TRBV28 ASSLRGSTTEAF
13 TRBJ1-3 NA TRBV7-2 ASSLVGGNGNTIY
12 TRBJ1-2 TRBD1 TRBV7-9 ASSLPGGVDGYT
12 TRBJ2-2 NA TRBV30 AWSGQGITGELF
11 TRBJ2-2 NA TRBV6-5 ASRPTDTGELF
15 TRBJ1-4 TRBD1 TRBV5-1 ASSFNPQGAGSEKLF
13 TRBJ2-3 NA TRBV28 ASSSQGGVADTQY
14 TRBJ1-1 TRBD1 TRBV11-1 ASSPGTGRAHTEAF
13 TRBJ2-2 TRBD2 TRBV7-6 ASTTGTSIAGELF
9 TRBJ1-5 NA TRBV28 ASSPAEPQH
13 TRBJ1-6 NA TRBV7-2 ASSLGGIVNSPLH
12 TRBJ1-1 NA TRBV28 ASSLSWEGTEAF
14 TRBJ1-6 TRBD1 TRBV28 ASSSPPGTGDSPLH
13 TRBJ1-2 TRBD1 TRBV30 AWSFRRDSNYGYT
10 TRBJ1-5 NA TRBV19 ASSIRSQPQH
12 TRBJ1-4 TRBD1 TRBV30 AWRETGGRKKLF
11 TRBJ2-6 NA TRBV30 ALQGSGANVLT
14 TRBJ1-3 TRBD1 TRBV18 ASSPGQGATGNTIY
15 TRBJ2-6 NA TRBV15 ATSGGQVLSGANVLT
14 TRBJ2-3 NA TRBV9 ASSVAGSYGSDTQY
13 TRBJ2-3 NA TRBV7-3 ASSSALGSTDTQY
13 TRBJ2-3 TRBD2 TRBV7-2 ASSLGGLAGDTQY
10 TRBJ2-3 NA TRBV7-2 ASSFLRDTQY
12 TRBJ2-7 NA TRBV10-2 ASSESTSGSEQY
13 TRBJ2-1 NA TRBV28 ASVPIRGAGDEQF
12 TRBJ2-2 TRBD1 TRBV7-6 ASSGQGASGELF